Sequencing of this T cell receptor beta chain was carried out in a study of blood T cell repertoires in COVID-19. Study summary: Donors in the United States, Italy and Spain gave samples during acute or convalescent COVID-19. T cells, B-cell-depleted T cells, or PBMCs provided the cDNA or gDNA that served as material.

All enrollees were about 18 to 100 years old and from 25 or so US areas. How the authors handled the data: The authors estimated nucleated cell counts from reference gene primer amplification. Assay used: immunoSEQ multiplex PCR; TCRdb lists only in-frame clones, some missing. V, J and clone size were drawn from that table, and D and trimming were deduced from the DNA. Among roughly 290,000 clones listed, over 75% were seen once. The CDR3 covers 15 residues. Trimming took 1 base from V and 5 from J; bases not matched to a gene: 5. Germline CDR1 MNHNS, CDR2 SASEGT. The sequenced material came from PBMCs or T cells enriched from blood (not recorded which). The chain joins TRBV6-1 to TRBJ1-1; 9 nucleotides line up with TRBD1. The origin of this receptor is a man in his thirties or forties who had recovered from COVID-19. Here the CDR3 DNA reads TGTGCCAGCAGTGAAGGCACAGGGGGCGGAACTGAAGCTTTCTTT. This translates into CASSEGTGGGTEAFF.